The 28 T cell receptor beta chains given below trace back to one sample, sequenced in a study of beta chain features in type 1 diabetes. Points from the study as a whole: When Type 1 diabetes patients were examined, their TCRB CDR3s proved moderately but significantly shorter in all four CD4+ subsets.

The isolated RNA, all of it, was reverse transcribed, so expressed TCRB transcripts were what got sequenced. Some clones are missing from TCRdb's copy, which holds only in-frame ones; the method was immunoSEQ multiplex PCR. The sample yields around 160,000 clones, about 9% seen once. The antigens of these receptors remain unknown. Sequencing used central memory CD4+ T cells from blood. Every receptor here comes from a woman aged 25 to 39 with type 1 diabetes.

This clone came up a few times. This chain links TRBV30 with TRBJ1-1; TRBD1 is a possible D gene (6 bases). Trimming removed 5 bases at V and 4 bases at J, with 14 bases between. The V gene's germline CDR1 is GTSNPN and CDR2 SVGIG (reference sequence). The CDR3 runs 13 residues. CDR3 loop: CAWGNRDGTEAFF. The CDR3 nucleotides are TGTGCCTGGGGCAACAGGGACGGCACTGAAGCTTTCTTT.

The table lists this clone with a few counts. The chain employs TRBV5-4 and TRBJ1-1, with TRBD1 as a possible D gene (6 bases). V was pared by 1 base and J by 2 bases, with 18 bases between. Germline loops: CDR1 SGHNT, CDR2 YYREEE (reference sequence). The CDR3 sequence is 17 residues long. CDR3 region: CASSLSGRGTLNTEAFF. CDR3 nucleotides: TGTGCCAGCAGCTTGAGTGGCAGGGGTACCTTAAACACTGAAGCTTTCTTT. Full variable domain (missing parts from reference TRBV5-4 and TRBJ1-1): ETGVTQSPTHLIKTRGQQVTLRCSSQSGHNTVSWYQQALGQGPQFIFQYYREEENGRGNFPPRFSGLQFPNYSSELNVNALELDDSALYLCASSLSGRGTLNTEAFFGQGTRLTVV.

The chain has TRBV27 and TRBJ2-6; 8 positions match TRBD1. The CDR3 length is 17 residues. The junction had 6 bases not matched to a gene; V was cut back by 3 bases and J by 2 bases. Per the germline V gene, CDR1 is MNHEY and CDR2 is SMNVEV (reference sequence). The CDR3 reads CASSFGQGLAGANVLTF. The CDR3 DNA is TGTGCCAGCAGTTTTGGACAGGGATTGGCTGGGGCCAACGTCCTGACTTTC.

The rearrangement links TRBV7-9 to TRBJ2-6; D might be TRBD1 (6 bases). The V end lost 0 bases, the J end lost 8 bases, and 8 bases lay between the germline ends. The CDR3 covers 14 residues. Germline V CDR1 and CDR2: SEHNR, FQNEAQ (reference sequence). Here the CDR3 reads CASSLAQGTNVLTF. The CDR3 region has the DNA TGTGCCAGCAGCTTAGCACAGGGAACCAACGTCCTGACTTTC. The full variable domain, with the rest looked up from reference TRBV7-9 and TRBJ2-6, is DTGVSQNPRHKITKRGQNVTFRCDPISEHNRLYWYRQTLGQGPEFLTYFQNEAQLEKSRLLSDRFSAERPKGSFSTLEIQRTEQGDSAMYLCASSLAQGTNVLTFGAGSRLTVL.

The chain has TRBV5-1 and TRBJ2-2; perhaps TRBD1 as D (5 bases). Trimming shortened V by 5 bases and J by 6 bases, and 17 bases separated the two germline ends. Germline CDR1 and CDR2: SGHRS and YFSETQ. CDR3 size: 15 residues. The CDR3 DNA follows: TGCGCCAGCAGGGCAGGGTTCCAGAGATCCGGGGAGCTGTTTTTT. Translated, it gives CASRAGFQRSGELFF.

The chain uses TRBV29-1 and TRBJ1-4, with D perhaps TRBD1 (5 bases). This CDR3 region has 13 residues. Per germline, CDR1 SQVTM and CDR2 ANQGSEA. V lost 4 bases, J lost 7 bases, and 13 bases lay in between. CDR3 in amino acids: CSVVRGTGEKLFF. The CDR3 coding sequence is TGCAGCGTTGTTCGCGGGACGGGTGAAAAACTGTTTTTT.

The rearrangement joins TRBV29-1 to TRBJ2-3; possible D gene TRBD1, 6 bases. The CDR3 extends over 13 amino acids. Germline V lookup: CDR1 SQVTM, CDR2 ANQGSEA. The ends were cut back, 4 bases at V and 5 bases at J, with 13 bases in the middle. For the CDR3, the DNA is TGCAGCGTTGTAGACAACAGGGTAGATACGCAGTATTTT. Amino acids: CSVVDNRVDTQYF.

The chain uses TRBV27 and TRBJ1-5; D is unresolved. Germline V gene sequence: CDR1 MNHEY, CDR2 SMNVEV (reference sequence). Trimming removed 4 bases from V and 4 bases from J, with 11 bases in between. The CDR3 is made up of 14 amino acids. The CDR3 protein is CASSSILNNQPQHF. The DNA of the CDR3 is TGTGCCAGCAGTTCTATATTAAATAATCAGCCCCAGCATTTT.

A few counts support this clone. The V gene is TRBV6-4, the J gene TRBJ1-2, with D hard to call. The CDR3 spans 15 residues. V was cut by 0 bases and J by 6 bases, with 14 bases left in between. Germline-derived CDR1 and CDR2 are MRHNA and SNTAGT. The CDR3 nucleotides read TGTGCCAGCAGTGACTCAACAGCTGGTCCGCATGGCTACACCTTC. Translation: CASSDSTAGPHGYTF.

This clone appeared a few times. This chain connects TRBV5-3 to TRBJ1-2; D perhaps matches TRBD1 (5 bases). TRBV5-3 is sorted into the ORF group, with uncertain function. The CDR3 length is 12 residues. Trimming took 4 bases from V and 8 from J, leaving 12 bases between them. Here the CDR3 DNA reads TGTGCCAGAAGCCGTGGCAGGGAAGGCTACACCTTC. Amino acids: CARSRGREGYTF.

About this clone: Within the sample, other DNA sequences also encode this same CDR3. This chain's CDR3 is CAWSVAGGTGELFF. DNA for the CDR3: TGTGCCTGGAGTGTGGCAGGGGGCACCGGGGAGCTGTTTTTT. The gene calls are TRBV30 and TRBJ2-2; 7 bases match TRBD1. CDR3 length: 14 residues. CDR1 and CDR2 (germline): GTSNPN, SVGIG (reference sequence). V trimming: 0 bases; J trimming: 4 bases; junction bases outside the gene matches: 2.

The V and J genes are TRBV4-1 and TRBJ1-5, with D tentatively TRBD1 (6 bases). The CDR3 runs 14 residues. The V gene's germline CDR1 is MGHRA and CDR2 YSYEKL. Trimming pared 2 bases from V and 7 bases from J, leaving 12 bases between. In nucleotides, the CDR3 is TGCGCCAGCAGCCAACCCGGGGGGGCCCAGCCCCAGCATTTT. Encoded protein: CASSQPGGAQPQHF.

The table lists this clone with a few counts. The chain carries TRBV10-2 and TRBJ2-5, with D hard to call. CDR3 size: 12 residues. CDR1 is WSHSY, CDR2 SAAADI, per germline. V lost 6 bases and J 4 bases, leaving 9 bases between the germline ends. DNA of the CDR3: TGCGCCAGCAGAGGCCCAGGAGAGACCCAGTACTTC. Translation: CASRGPGETQYF.

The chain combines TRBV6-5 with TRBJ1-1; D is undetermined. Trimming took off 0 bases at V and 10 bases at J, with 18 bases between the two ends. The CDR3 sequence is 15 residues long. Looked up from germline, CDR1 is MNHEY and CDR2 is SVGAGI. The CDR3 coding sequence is TGTGCCAGCAGTTACTCCGAAGGAGTAGGACTGGGAGCTTTCTTT. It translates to CASSYSEGVGLGAFF.

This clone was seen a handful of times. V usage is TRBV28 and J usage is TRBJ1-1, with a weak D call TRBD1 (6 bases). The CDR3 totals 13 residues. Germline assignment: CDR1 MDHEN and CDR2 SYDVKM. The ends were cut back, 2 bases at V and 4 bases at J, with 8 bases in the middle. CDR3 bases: TGTGCCAGCAGTTTACAGGGGAGCACTGAAGCTTTCTTT. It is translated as CASSLQGSTEAFF.

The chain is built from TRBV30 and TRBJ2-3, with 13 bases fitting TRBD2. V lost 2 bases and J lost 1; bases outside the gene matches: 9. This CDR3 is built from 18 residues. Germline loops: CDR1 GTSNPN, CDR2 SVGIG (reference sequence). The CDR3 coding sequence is TGTGCCTGGAGTCCCGGGACTAGCGGGAATGGCGGCACAGATACGCAGTATTTT. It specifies CAWSPGTSGNGGTDTQYF.

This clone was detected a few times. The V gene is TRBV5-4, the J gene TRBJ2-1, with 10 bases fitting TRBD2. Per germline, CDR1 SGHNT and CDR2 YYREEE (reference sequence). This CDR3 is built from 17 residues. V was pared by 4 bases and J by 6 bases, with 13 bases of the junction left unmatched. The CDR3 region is CASSPEAAGGPSNEQFF. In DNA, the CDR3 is TGTGCCAGCAGCCCTGAGGCAGCGGGAGGGCCAAGCAATGAGCAGTTCTTC.

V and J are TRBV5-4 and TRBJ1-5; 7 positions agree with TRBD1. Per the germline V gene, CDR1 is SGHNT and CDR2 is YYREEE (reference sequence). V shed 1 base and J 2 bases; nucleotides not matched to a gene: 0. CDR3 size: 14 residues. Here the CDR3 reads CASSLQGGNQPQHF. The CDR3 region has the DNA TGTGCCAGCAGCTTGCAGGGGGGCAATCAGCCCCAGCATTTT.

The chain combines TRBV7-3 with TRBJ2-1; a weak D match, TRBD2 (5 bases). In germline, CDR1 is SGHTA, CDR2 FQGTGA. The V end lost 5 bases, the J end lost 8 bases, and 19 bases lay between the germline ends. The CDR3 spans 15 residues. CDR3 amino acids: CASSRSSGPRDEQFF. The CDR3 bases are TGTGCCAGCAGCAGGTCCAGCGGTCCCCGGGATGAGCAGTTCTTC. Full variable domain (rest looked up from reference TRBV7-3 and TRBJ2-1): GAGVSQTPSNKVTEKGKYVELRCDPISGHTALYWYRQSLGQGPEFLIYFQGTGAADDSGLPNDRFFAVRPEGSVSTLKIQRTERGDSAVYLCASSRSSGPRDEQFFGPGTRLTVL.

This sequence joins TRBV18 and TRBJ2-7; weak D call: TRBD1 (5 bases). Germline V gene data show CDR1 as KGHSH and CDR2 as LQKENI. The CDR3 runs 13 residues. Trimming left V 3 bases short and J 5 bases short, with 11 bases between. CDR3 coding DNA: TGTGCCAGCTCACCGGGCAGGGTCGACGAGCAGTACTTC. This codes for CASSPGRVDEQYF.

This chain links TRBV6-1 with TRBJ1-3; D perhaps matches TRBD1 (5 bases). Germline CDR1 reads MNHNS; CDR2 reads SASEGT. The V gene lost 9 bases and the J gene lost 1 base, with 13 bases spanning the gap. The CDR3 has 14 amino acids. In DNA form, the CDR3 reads TGTGCCAGTCCGGCAGGGAGGTCTGGAAACACCATATATTTT. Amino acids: CASPAGRSGNTIYF.

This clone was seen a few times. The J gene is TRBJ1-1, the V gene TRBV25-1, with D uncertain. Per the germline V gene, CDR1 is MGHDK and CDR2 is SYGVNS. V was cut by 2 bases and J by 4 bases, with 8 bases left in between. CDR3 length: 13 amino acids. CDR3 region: CASSEAGSTEAFF. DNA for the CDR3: TGTGCCAGCAGTGAAGCAGGATCCACTGAAGCTTTCTTT. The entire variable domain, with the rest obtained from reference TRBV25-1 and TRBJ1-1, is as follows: EADIYQTPRYLVIGTGKKITLECSQTMGHDKMYWYQQDPGMELHLIHYSYGVNSTEKGDLSSESTVSRIRTEHFPLTLESARPSHTSQYLCASSEAGSTEAFFGQGTRLTVV.

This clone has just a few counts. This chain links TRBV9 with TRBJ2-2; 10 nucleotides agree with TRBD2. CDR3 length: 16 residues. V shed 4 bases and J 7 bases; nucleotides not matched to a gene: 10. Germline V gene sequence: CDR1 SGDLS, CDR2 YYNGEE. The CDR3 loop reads CASSPHLAGVGGELFF. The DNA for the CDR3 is TGTGCCAGCAGCCCCCACCTAGCGGGGGTCGGCGGGGAGCTGTTTTTT.

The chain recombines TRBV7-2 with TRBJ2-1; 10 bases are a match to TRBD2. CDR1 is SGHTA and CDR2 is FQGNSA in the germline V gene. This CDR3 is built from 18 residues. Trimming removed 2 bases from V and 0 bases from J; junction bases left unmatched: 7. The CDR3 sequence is CASSLTRTSGHSYNEQFF. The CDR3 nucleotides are TGTGCCAGCAGCTTAACGAGGACTAGCGGACACTCCTACAATGAGCAGTTCTTC.

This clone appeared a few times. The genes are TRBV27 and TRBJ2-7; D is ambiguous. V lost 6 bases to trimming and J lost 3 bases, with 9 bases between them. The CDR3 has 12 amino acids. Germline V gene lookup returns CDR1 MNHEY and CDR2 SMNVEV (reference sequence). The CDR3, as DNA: TGTGCCAGCAGGTCCCTAAACTACGAGCAGTACTTC. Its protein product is CASRSLNYEQYF.

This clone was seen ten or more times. Here the CDR3 reads CASTSSGGVTDTQYF. The CDR3 bases are TGTGCCAGCACATCCAGCGGGGGAGTGACAGATACGCAGTATTTT. V gene TRBV2 combines with J gene TRBJ2-3; 8 bases map to TRBD2. Germline lookup yields CDR1 SNHLY and CDR2 FYNNEI. The trim removed 7 bases at V and 3 bases at J, leaving 9 bases unmatched. The CDR3 length is 15 residues.

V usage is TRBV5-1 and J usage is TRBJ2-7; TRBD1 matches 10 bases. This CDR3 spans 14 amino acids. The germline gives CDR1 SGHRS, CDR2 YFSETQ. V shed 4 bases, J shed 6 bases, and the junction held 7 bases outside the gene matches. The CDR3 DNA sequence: TGCGCCAGCAGCCTCCGGGACAGGGGATCCGAGCAGTACTTC. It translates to CASSLRDRGSEQYF.

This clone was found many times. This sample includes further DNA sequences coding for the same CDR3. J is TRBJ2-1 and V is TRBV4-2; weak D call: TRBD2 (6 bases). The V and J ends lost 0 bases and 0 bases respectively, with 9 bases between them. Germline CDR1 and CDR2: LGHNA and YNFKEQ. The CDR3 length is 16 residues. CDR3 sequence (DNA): TGTGCCAGCAGCCAAGATGGAGGGACCTCCTACAATGAGCAGTTCTTC. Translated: CASSQDGGTSYNEQFF.